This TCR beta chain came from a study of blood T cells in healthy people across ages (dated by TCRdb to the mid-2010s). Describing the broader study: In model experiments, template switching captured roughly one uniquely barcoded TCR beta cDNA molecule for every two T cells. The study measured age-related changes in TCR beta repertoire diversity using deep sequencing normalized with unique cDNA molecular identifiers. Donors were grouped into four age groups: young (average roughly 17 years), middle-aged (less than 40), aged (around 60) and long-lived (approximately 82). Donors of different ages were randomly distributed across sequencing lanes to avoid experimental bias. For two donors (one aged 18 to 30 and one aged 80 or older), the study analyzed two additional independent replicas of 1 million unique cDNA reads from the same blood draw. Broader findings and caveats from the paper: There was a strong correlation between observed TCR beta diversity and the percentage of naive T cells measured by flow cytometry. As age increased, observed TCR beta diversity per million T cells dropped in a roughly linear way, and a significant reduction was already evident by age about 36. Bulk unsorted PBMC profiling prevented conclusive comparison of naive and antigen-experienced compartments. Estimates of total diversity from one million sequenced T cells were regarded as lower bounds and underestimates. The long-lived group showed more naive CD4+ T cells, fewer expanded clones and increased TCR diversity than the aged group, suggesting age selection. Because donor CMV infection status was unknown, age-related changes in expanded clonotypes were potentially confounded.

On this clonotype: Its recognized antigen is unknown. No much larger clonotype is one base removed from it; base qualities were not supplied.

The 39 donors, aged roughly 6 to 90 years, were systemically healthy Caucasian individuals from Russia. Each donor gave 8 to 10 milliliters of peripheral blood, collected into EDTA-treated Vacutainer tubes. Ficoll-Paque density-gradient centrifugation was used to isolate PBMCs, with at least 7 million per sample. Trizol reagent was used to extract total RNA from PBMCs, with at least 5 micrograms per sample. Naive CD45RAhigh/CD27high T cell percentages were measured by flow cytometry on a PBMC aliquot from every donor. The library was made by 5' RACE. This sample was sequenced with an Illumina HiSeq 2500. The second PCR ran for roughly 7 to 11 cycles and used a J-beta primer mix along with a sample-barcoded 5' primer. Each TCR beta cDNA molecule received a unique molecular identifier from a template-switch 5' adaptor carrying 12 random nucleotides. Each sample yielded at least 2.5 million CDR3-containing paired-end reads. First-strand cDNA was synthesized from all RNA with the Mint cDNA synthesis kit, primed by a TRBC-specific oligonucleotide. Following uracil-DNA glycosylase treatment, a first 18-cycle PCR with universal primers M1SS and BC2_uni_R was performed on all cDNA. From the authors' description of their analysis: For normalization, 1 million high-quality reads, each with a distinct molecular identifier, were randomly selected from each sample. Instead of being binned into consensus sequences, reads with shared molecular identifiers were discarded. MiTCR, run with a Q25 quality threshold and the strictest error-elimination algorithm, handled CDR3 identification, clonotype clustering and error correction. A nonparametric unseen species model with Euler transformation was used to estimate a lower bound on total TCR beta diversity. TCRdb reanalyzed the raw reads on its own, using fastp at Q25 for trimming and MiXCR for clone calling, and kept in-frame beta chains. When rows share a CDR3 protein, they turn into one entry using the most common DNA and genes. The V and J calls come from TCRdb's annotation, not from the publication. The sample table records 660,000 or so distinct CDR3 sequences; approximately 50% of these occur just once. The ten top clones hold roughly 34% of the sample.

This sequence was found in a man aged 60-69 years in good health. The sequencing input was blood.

The DNA sequence follows: TGTGCCAGCAGTGACGAAGCGGGGGGCACCGGGGAGCTGTTTTTT. It translates to CASSDEAGGTGELFF. The sequence is built from TRBV2 and TRBJ2-2; a stretch of 9 junction bases matches TRBD2. The CDR3 measures 15 amino acids from cysteine to phenylalanine. Kept here is only the CDR3 DNA, which spans 45 bases and is read in frame from base 1. The CDR1 and CDR2 encoded by the germline V gene are SNHLY and FYNNEI. Trimming takes 3 bases off V and 4 bases off J; junction bases not matched to a gene: 3. Reference TRBV2 and TRBJ2-2 genes cover what lies past the CDR3, so the full variable domain is EPEVTQTPSHQVTQMGQEVILRCVPISNHLYFYWYRQILGQKVEFLVSFYNNEISEKSEIFDDQFSVERPDGSNFTLKIRSTKLEDSAMYFCASSDEAGGTGELFFGEGSRLTVL.